Following are 12 T cell receptor beta chains from one sample sequenced in a study of blood T cells in healthy people across ages. A second PCR of about 7 to 12 cycles used a sample-barcoded 5' primer and a J-beta primer mix. TCRdb independently ran MiXCR on the 5' RACE reads; one entry per CDR3 protein. The data contain 1.5 million to 2 million distinct CDR3 sequences, about 32% of them singletons. The sequenced sample was blood. The receptors were sampled from a woman in her 30s in good health.

The rearrangement joins TRBV30 to TRBJ2-5, with a tentative D call TRBD2 (7 bases). The CDR3 runs 16 residues. Trimming shortened V by 1 base and J by 0 bases, and 15 bases separated the two germline ends. The germline V gene encodes CDR1 GTSNPN and CDR2 SVGIG (reference sequence). The DNA of the CDR3 is TGTGCCTGGAGTGGATTGGGGGGGGCCCACCAAGAGACCCAGTACTTC. Its translation: CAWSGLGGAHQETQYF.

This clonotype was detected a few times. The chain couples TRBV11-2 to TRBJ2-2; D possibly uses TRBD1 or TRBD2 (5 bases each). Germline loops: CDR1 SGHAT, CDR2 FQNNGV. The CDR3 is 17 residues long. The germline V and J ends were trimmed by 2 bases and 1 base, with 14 bases remaining between them. The DNA for the CDR3 is TGTGCCAGCAGCTTATTCCCGGGGCAGGGGAACACCGGGGAGCTGTTTTTT. It encodes CASSLFPGQGNTGELFF.

Here the CDR3 reads CSARDPRYNEQFF. DNA of the CDR3: TGCAGTGCTAGAGATCCACGGTACAATGAGCAGTTCTTC. This chain uses TRBV20-1 with TRBJ2-1; D uncertain. The CDR3 is 13 residues long. CDR1 is DFQATT, CDR2 SNEGSKA, per germline (reference sequence). V lost 0 bases to trimming and J lost 4 bases, with 7 bases between them.

This chain's CDR3 is CASSVGGSVPLEQYF. DNA of the CDR3: TGTGCCAGCAGCGTAGGTGGCTCAGTCCCCCTCGAGCAGTACTTC. The chain couples TRBV9 to TRBJ2-5; D unclear. The J call could be wrong; TRBJ2-7 is a better fit for the DNA end. The CDR3 spans 15 residues. CDR1 and CDR2 from the germline V gene are SGDLS and YYNGEE.

The gene calls are TRBV6-1 and TRBJ2-1; 8 nucleotides match TRBD2. Losses at the gene ends were 7 bases for V and 0 bases for J; bases not matched to a gene: 11. This CDR3 has 17 residues. CDR1 is MNHNS, CDR2 SASEGT, per germline. The CDR3 sequence is CASTEPGGVFSYNEQFF. CDR3 in DNA: TGTGCCAGCACGGAACCCGGGGGGGTGTTCTCCTACAATGAGCAGTTCTTC.

Only a few counts were recorded for this clonotype. The chain uses TRBV20-1 and TRBJ2-1; D is tentatively TRBD1 or TRBD2 (6 bases each). Per germline, CDR1 DFQATT and CDR2 SNEGSKA (reference sequence). The ends were cut back, 0 bases at V and 3 bases at J, with 18 bases in the middle. The CDR3 extends over 17 amino acids. CDR3 loop: CSARDLRPGGGYNEQFF. In nucleotides, the CDR3 is TGCAGTGCTAGAGATCTCCGGCCAGGAGGGGGCTACAATGAGCAGTTCTTC.

The chain combines TRBV3-1 with TRBJ2-3; no reliable D call. V lost 4 bases to trimming and J lost 8 bases, with 19 bases between them. The germline CDR1 and CDR2 sequences are LGHDT and YNNKEL (reference sequence). The CDR3 has 15 residues. CDR3: CASSPQPLDRGTQYF. CDR3 in DNA: TGTGCCAGCAGCCCTCAGCCCCTTGACCGAGGTACGCAGTATTTT.

This clonotype showed up many times. CDR3: CASSPATGIEQFF. The CDR3 nucleotides read TGTGCCAGCAGCCCAGCGACAGGAATTGAGCAGTTCTTC. The rearrangement links TRBV12-3 or TRBV12-4 to TRBJ2-1; D is possibly TRBD1 (6 bases). The V gene lost 6 bases and the J gene lost 9 bases, with 15 bases spanning the gap. CDR3 length: 13 residues.

This clonotype was found a few times. The rearrangement joins TRBV7-3 to TRBJ2-7; 11 bases map to TRBD2. In germline, CDR1 is SGHTA, CDR2 FQGTGA. This CDR3 comprises 16 residues. V lost 2 bases, J lost 2 bases, and 5 bases stayed unmatched. The chain's CDR3 is CASSLESSGGAYEQYF. CDR3 coding DNA: TGTGCCAGCAGCTTAGAGAGTAGCGGGGGGGCCTACGAGCAGTACTTC.

This clonotype was seen only a few times. The rearrangement uses TRBV4-1 and TRBJ2-3, with TRBD2 matching 13 bases. This CDR3 spans 19 amino acids. V shed 0 bases and J 2 bases; nucleotides not matched to a gene: 8. CDR1 is MGHRA, CDR2 YSYEKL, per germline. CDR3 loop: CASSQEGLAGRRVTDTQYF. Here the CDR3 DNA reads TGCGCCAGCAGCCAAGAGGGACTAGCGGGGAGAAGGGTCACAGATACGCAGTATTTT.

The chain links TRBV28 to TRBJ2-5; 8 positions agree with TRBD2. CDR1 and CDR2 (germline): MDHEN, SYDVKM. V shed 7 bases and J 4 bases; nucleotides not matched to a gene: 8. The CDR3 is 14 amino acids. CDR3 in amino acids: CASIRGSGRETQYF. The CDR3, as DNA: TGTGCCAGCATCCGAGGGAGCGGGAGAGAGACCCAGTACTTC.

The chain couples TRBV4-1 to TRBJ2-1; TRBD2 matches 10 bases. This CDR3 has 15 amino acids. The germline CDR1 and CDR2 sequences are MGHRA and YSYEKL. V lost 4 bases to trimming and J lost 8 bases; unmatched junction nucleotides: 8. The CDR3 region is CASSRAGLAIHEQFF. The DNA of the CDR3 is TGCGCCAGCAGCCGAGCGGGACTAGCGATCCATGAGCAGTTCTTC.